Listed here are 7 T cell receptor beta chains from one sample, sequenced in a study of cytomegalovirus exposure and HLA in healthy donors. Both 60 Vbeta primers and 13 Jbeta primers went into the PCR. Libraries were prepared by immunoSEQ multiplex PCR; TCRdb keeps only in-frame clonotypes and omits some of them. The sample records approximately 120,000 clones, about three quarters being singletons. The sample was PBMCs. These receptors were obtained from a woman in her 40s in good health and CMV-seronegative.

V usage is TRBV27 and J usage is TRBJ2-1; 12 bases agree with TRBD2. V shed 8 bases and J 2 bases; nucleotides not matched to a gene: 7. The germline V gene encodes CDR1 MNHEY and CDR2 SMNVEV (reference sequence). This CDR3 comprises 16 residues. CDR3 sequence: CASWLAGGRPYNEQFF. Here the CDR3 DNA reads TGTGCCAGCTGGCTAGCGGGGGGGAGACCCTACAATGAGCAGTTCTTC.

The V call is TRBV4-2, the J call TRBJ1-5; D call uncertain. Per germline, CDR1 LGHNA and CDR2 YNFKEQ. CDR3 length: 14 residues. With 0 bases removed from V and 4 bases from J, the gap between germline ends came to 7 bases. In nucleotides, the CDR3 is TGTGCCAGCAGCCAAGATGGCGGGAATCAGCCCCAGCATTTT. Protein sequence: CASSQDGGNQPQHF.

The chain combines TRBV28 with TRBJ1-2; 7 bases align to TRBD1. V dropped 6 bases and J dropped 3; count of bases not matched to a gene: 7. The CDR3 is made up of 14 amino acids. Germline CDR1 and CDR2: MDHEN and SYDVKM. CDR3 region: CASRKTGTDYGYTF. CDR3 coding DNA: TGTGCCAGCAGGAAGACAGGGACTGACTATGGCTACACCTTC.

V gene TRBV6-1 combines with J gene TRBJ1-5, with D possibly matching TRBD1 (6 bases). This CDR3 has 15 amino acids. The ends were cut back, 5 bases at V and 3 bases at J, with 14 bases in the middle. Germline V gives CDR1 MNHNS, CDR2 SASEGT. The CDR3 DNA sequence: TGTGCCAGCAGTAGGACAGACGCCCTCAATCAGCCCCAGCATTTT. The encoded protein is CASSRTDALNQPQHF.

The CDR3 DNA follows: TGTGCCAGCAACCTCGCGGGAGGCGAGCAGTTCTTC. The encoded protein is CASNLAGGEQFF. J is TRBJ2-1 and V is TRBV7-9; 8 bases fit TRBD2. The CDR3 is 12 amino acids. Germline loops: CDR1 SEHNR, CDR2 FQNEAQ (reference sequence). J gave up 10 bases and V 7 bases, and 6 bases lay outside the gene matches.

The J gene is TRBJ2-7, the V gene TRBV13; TRBD2 agrees at 10 bases. The CDR3 is 19 residues long. V lost 5 bases to trimming and J lost 3 bases; unmatched junction nucleotides: 19. Germline CDR1 PRHDT, CDR2 FYEKMQ (reference sequence). In nucleotides, the CDR3 is TGTGCCAGCAGCCTATACACAACCAGGCAGCTAGCGGGGGACTACGAGCAGTACTTC. Translation: CASSLYTTRQLAGDYEQYF.

V is TRBV19 and J is TRBJ2-1, with 10 bases fitting TRBD2. Germline loops: CDR1 LNHDA, CDR2 SQIVND (reference sequence). With V trimmed by 6 bases and J by 9 bases, 5 bases remained unmatched. The CDR3 is made up of 13 amino acids. The CDR3 region is CASRLAGAFEQFF. CDR3 sequence (DNA): TGTGCCAGTAGGCTAGCGGGAGCTTTTGAGCAGTTCTTC.